The present T cell receptor (beta chain) was sequenced within a study of blood T cells in healthy people across ages. Study results and caveats: Compared with aged donors, long-lived donors showed fewer expanded clones, suggesting selection. Age advanced and TCR beta diversity per million T cells fell, roughly linearly. Shifts in expanded clonotypes may have been confounded by donor CMV status, which was unknown.

Primers used in a second PCR of roughly 7 to 11 cycles were a sample-barcoded 5' primer and a J-beta primer mix. Each cDNA molecule received a tag from a template-switch adaptor that had 12 random nucleotides. A single record per CDR3 protein comes from TCRdb applying MiXCR to the 5' RACE reads. The table has about 1.5 million distinct CDR3 sequences, 40% to 50% seen once; the top ten hold roughly 7.9%. This clonotype appeared a few times. Its target is unknown. The V and J ends lost 4 bases and 3 bases respectively, with 10 bases between them. The germline CDR1 and CDR2 sequences are SNHLY and FYNNEI. This CDR3 region has 14 residues.

The rearrangement joins TRBV2 to TRBJ2-1; D is undetermined. This TCR derives from a woman under 30 in good health. Sequenced material: blood. In DNA, the CDR3 is TGTGCCAGCAGTGGGGGTTGGGGCTACAATGAGCAGTTCTTC. Translated, it gives CASSGGWGYNEQFF. The full variable domain, rest sourced from reference TRBV2 and TRBJ2-1, is EPEVTQTPSHQVTQMGQEVILRCVPISNHLYFYWYRQILGQKVEFLVSFYNNEISEKSEIFDDQFSVERPDGSNFTLKIRSTKLEDSAMYFCASSGGWGYNEQFFGPGTRLTVL.